These T cell receptor beta chains were read from a single sample in a study of cytomegalovirus exposure and HLA in healthy donors. Sequenced by immunoSEQ multiplex PCR; TCRdb stores in-frame clones only, minus some. The data contain fewer than 150,000 clones, approximately 83% of them singletons. The specimen was PBMCs. These receptors all stem from a man aged 35 to 55 in good health and CMV-seropositive. The CDR3 runs from the conserved cysteine through the conserved F or W. A D gene is named only where the DNA matches it firmly. Not every row has a clone size; where given, it reads once, few, many or a size class.

len,abundance,j_gene,d_gene,v_gene,CDR3nt,CDR3aa
15,NA,TRBJ2-1,TRBD1,TRBV6-1,TGTGCCAGCAGTTGGGACGGACAGGGGTTCTCCCAGCAGTTCTTC,CASSWDGQGFSQQFF
19,once,TRBJ1-4,TRBD1,TRBV19,TGTGCCAGTAGTACACTCGGGGGCTCACAGGGGCAGGGTAATGAAAAACTGTTTTTT,CASSTLGGSQGQGNEKLFF
15,NA,TRBJ2-2,NA,TRBV18,TGTGCCAGCTCAACCGGGTCCTCGAACACCGGGGAGCTGTTTTTT,CASSTGSSNTGELFF
15,NA,TRBJ2-5,TRBD1,TRBV30,TGTGCCTGGAGTCCGGGACAGGGCAAAAGAGAGACCCAGTACTTC,CAWSPGQGKRETQYF
15,NA,TRBJ1-4,NA,TRBV2,TGTGCCAGCACTTGGGCAAAACGGACTAATGAAAAACTGTTTTTT,CASTWAKRTNEKLFF
15,NA,TRBJ1-1,NA,TRBV6-5,TGTGCCAGCAGTTACTTTTTAGCGGCGAACACTGAAGCTTTCTTT,CASSYFLAANTEAFF
14,NA,TRBJ1-2,TRBD1,TRBV30,TGTGCCTGGAGCCAATTCGGGACAGGGAGGGGCTACACCTTC,CAWSQFGTGRGYTF
13,NA,TRBJ2-7,TRBD2,TRBV6-1,TGTGCCAGCAGTGGGGGGACTAGGGGCGAGCAGTACTTC,CASSGGTRGEQYF
15,NA,TRBJ2-1,NA,TRBV30,TGTGCCTGGAGAAAAGGACTGCTTTCCTACAATGAGCAGTTCTTC,CAWRKGLLSYNEQFF
11,NA,TRBJ2-5,NA,TRBV2,TGTGCCAGCAGTGCCAGGGAGACCCAGTACTTC,CASSARETQYF
17,NA,TRBJ2-7,NA,TRBV5-5,TGCGCCAGCAGCCAAGATTTAGCGCCAGGGGATCACTACGAGCAGTACTTC,CASSQDLAPGDHYEQYF
16,few,TRBJ1-6,NA,TRBV7-2,TGTGCCAGCAGCTTAGCGGCCTCAGGCTATAATTCACCCCTCCACTTT,CASSLAASGYNSPLHF
15,NA,TRBJ2-5,TRBD1,TRBV30,TGTGCCTGGAGTGTCGAGGACAGGGGGCTGGAGACCCAGTACTTC,CAWSVEDRGLETQYF
15,few,TRBJ1-2,TRBD1,TRBV12-5,TGTGCTAGTGGTTTGGTGAACAGGGGAGACTATGGCTACACCTTC,CASGLVNRGDYGYTF
18,NA,TRBJ2-6,NA,TRBV30,TGTGCCTGGGGCGGCAGAAGGGGTTGGAGCCGGGGGGCCAACGTCCTGACTTTC,CAWGGRRGWSRGANVLTF
14,NA,TRBJ2-1,TRBD2,TRBV7-2,TGTGCCAGCACCAGGGCGGGGGGGAGGAATGAGCAGTTCTTC,CASTRAGGRNEQFF
16,NA,TRBJ1-1,TRBD1,TRBV5-5,TGTGCCAGCAGCCCCGGACAGGACCCCATGAACACTGAAGCTTTCTTT,CASSPGQDPMNTEAFF
16,NA,TRBJ2-2,NA,TRBV13,TGTGCCAGCAGCCCACGGGAAGGGAGGAGGTCCGGGGAGCTGTTTTTT,CASSPREGRRSGELFF
18,NA,TRBJ1-6,NA,TRBV5-4,TGTGCCAGCAGCTTGCTAAATATAGGGGCCGCCAGGAAGGGGCCCCTCCACTTT,CASSLLNIGAARKGPLHF
14,NA,TRBJ2-7,TRBD1,TRBV7-9,TGTGCCAGCAGCCCACAGGGGGAGGCCTACGAGCAGTACTTC,CASSPQGEAYEQYF
15,NA,TRBJ2-7,NA,TRBV5-1,TGCGCCAGCAGCTCCGATGAGGATGCCGTGGGCGAGCAGTACTTC,CASSSDEDAVGEQYF
14,once,TRBJ2-7,TRBD1,TRBV9,TGTGCCAGCAGCGTCGGGACAGCGTACTACGAGCAGTACTTC,CASSVGTAYYEQYF
16,NA,TRBJ2-2,TRBD2,TRBV7-9,TGTGCCAGCAGCCTGGGACTAGCGGGGCCCGCCGGGGAGCTGTTTTTT,CASSLGLAGPAGELFF
16,once,TRBJ2-7,TRBD1,TRBV6-5,TGTGCCAGCAGTTACCATCGTGGGACAGGGGCCTACGAGCAGTACTTC,CASSYHRGTGAYEQYF
13,NA,TRBJ2-2,TRBD1,TRBV30,TGTGCCTGGATACAGGGGGCGCACGGGGAGCTGTTTTTT,CAWIQGAHGELFF
12,once,TRBJ1-2,NA,TRBV7-8,TGTGCCAGCAGCTTAGACAGCCCAAGCTACACCTTC,CASSLDSPSYTF
13,few,TRBJ1-5,NA,TRBV30,TGTGCCCTGGAGGGGCAGGGCGGACAGCCCCAGCATTTT,CALEGQGGQPQHF
15,once,TRBJ1-2,TRBD1,TRBV4-1,TGCGCCAGCAGCCAAGATCTAGGGACAGGGTATGGCTACACCTTC,CASSQDLGTGYGYTF
14,NA,TRBJ2-4,NA,TRBV19,TGTGCCAGTAGTATAGGTTCAGGGGTAAACATTCAGTACTTC,CASSIGSGVNIQYF
18,NA,TRBJ1-5,TRBD1,TRBV2,TGTGCCAGCAGTTCACCCTTGCCCGGACAGGTGGGGAATCAGCCCCAGCATTTT,CASSSPLPGQVGNQPQHF
12,NA,TRBJ1-2,TRBD1,TRBV10-2,TGCGCCAGCAGTTTACAGGGGGGCGGCTACACCTTC,CASSLQGGGYTF
14,NA,TRBJ2-5,TRBD1,TRBV5-1,TGCGCCAGCAGCAATGGACAGGTCCAAGAGACCCAGTACTTC,CASSNGQVQETQYF
16,NA,TRBJ2-1,NA,TRBV4-2,TGTGCCAGCAGCCAAGAAGGGGGGGCATGGGGCCATGAGCAGTTCTTC,CASSQEGGAWGHEQFF
16,NA,TRBJ1-2,TRBD1,TRBV5-1,TGCGCCAGCAGCTTGGACGGGACGACAGGGAGGTATGGCTACACCTTC,CASSLDGTTGRYGYTF
14,NA,TRBJ2-7,TRBD1,TRBV11-2,TGTGCCAGCAGCAGAGGGGGACAGGCCTACGAGCAGTACTTC,CASSRGGQAYEQYF
15,NA,TRBJ2-6,NA,TRBV29-1,TGCAGCGTTTCCACAGGCAGCTCTGGGGCCAACGTCCTGACTTTC,CSVSTGSSGANVLTF
16,NA,TRBJ1-3,TRBD1,TRBV5-6,TGTGCCAGCAGCCACTTAGTATTTGAACAGGGGCACACCATATATTTT,CASSHLVFEQGHTIYF
14,few,TRBJ2-7,TRBD1,TRBV5-4,TGTGCCAGCAGCTGGAGTGGGACAGGTAGCGAGCAGTACTTC,CASSWSGTGSEQYF
15,NA,TRBJ2-5,TRBD1,TRBV7-7,TGTGCCAGCAGCGCACGACAGGGGTGGCAAGAGACCCAGTACTTC,CASSARQGWQETQYF
15,NA,TRBJ1-2,TRBD1,TRBV18,TGTGCCAGCTCACCGCGGACAGGGGGCGAAAATGGCTACACCTTC,CASSPRTGGENGYTF
12,NA,TRBJ2-5,NA,TRBV30,TGTGCCTGGAGCAGGGTTCGGGAGACCCAGTACTTC,CAWSRVRETQYF
12,once,TRBJ2-7,TRBD1,TRBV7-9,TGTTCCAGCAGCTTTACGTCGGGGACAGAGTACTTC,CSSSFTSGTEYF
14,NA,TRBJ2-3,NA,TRBV27,TGTGCCAGCAGTATCGGGACTGCTTGGGGGGCGCAGTATTTT,CASSIGTAWGAQYF
14,NA,TRBJ2-7,NA,TRBV5-5,TGTGCCAGCAGCTTGGTGCCAGGGGGGTCCGAGCAGTACTTC,CASSLVPGGSEQYF
16,NA,TRBJ1-4,NA,TRBV7-9,TGTGCCAGCAGCCCAGGACAGACCTCTTTTAATGAAAAACTGTTTTTT,CASSPGQTSFNEKLFF
17,NA,TRBJ2-7,TRBD2,TRBV11-3,TGTGCCAGCAGCCCTCGACTAGCGGGGACTCCCGCCTACGAGCAGTACTTC,CASSPRLAGTPAYEQYF